A single sample gave rise to the 29 T cell receptor beta chains below, sequenced in a study of blood T cell repertoires in COVID-19. Data came from immunoSEQ multiplex PCR; TCRdb stores just in-frame clones and leaves some out. Of fewer than 110,000 clones in the sample, about 91% were seen once. Material: peripheral blood. Every receptor here comes from a man in his forties or fifties with active or convalescent COVID-19.

The chain carries TRBV10-3 and TRBJ1-1; 8 bases agree with TRBD1. This CDR3 is built from 16 residues. The V segment lost 2 bases and the J segment 6 bases; nucleotides outside the gene matches: 11. CDR1 ENHRY and CDR2 SYGVKD come from the germline V gene. CDR3 in amino acids: CAISELSGQGVPEAFF. The CDR3 DNA reads as TGTGCCATCAGTGAGCTGTCAGGACAGGGAGTCCCTGAAGCTTTCTTT.

This sequence joins TRBV5-3 and TRBJ2-2, with 9 positions matching TRBD2. TRBV5-3 is placed among ORFs of uncertain function. Unmatched junction bases numbered 7, after V lost 10 bases and J lost 6 bases. CDR3 length equals 13 residues. This CDR3 reads CADSGGGAGELFF. The CDR3 DNA sequence: TGTGCCGATAGCGGGGGTGGGGCCGGGGAGCTGTTTTTT.

The chain uses TRBV4-3 and TRBJ2-2; tentatively, D is TRBD1 (5 bases). The germline V gene encodes CDR1 LGHNA and CDR2 YSLEER. The V end was cut by 2 bases, the J end by 6 bases, with 19 bases between. The CDR3 loop spans 17 amino acids. CDR3 sequence reads: CASSQWGRVLGSGELFF. The CDR3 nucleotides read TGCGCCAGCAGCCAATGGGGCAGGGTCCTAGGGTCCGGGGAGCTGTTTTTT.

A single count supports this clone. The chain couples TRBV6-2 or TRBV6-3 to TRBJ2-7, with a possible D match to TRBD1 (7 bases). The V gene lost 2 bases and the J gene lost 7 bases, with 18 bases spanning the gap. Looked up from germline, CDR1 is MNHEY and CDR2 is SVGEGT. The CDR3 sequence is 15 residues long. The chain's CDR3 is CASSYKGGTVLEQYF. In DNA form, the CDR3 reads TGTGCCAGCAGTTACAAAGGCGGGACAGTCCTTGAGCAGTACTTC.

CDR3 bases: TGTGCCAGCAGCCCCAGCGGAGGAGAGACCCAGTACTTC. This codes for CASSPSGGETQYF. V usage is TRBV12-3 or TRBV12-4 and J usage is TRBJ2-5; the D gene is possibly TRBD2 (5 bases). The CDR3 runs to 13 residues. Trimming stripped 6 bases from V and 4 bases from J, with 12 bases between.

This clone was seen a single time. The chain employs TRBV3-1 (or the pseudogene TRBV3-2) and TRBJ2-7, with a weak D call TRBD2 (6 bases). CDR1 LGHDT and CDR2 YNNKEL come from the germline V gene (reference sequence). V lost 0 bases and J 3 bases, leaving 39 bases between the germline ends. The CDR3 consists of 24 residues. CDR3 nucleotides: TGTGCCAGCAGCCAAGATTTCAAAGGAGGGGTAGGAGGTTCTCCCTCCTATGGGCACTACGAGCAGTACTTC. Translation gives CASSQDFKGGVGGSPSYGHYEQYF.

The genes are TRBV21-1 and TRBJ2-1; TRBD1 was called by the table and not checked on the DNA. TRBV21-1 constitutes a pseudogene. The CDR3 extends over 13 amino acids. CDR3 DNA: TGTGCCAGAGACAGGGGGATTTACAATGAGCAGTTCTTC. It yields the protein CARDRGIYNEQFF.

The chain carries TRBV3-1 (or the pseudogene TRBV3-2) and TRBJ2-1; TRBD2 aligns across 14 bases. After removal of 4 bases from V and 7 bases from J, the junction contained 9 bases not matched to a gene. This CDR3 comprises 17 residues. The V gene's germline CDR1 is LGHDT and CDR2 YNNKEL (reference sequence). The CDR3 DNA reads TGTGCCAGCAGCCCTAGACTAGCGGGAGGGTGGTTGAATGAGCAGTTCTTC. This sequence encodes CASSPRLAGGWLNEQFF.

The chain links TRBV30 to TRBJ1-2; 8 bases align to TRBD1. From germline, CDR1 is GTSNPN and CDR2 SVGIG (reference sequence). This CDR3 comprises 13 residues. After removal of 3 bases from V and 6 bases from J, the junction contained 6 bases not matched to a gene. CDR3 protein: CAWRGQGVNGYTF. As DNA, the CDR3 is TGTGCCTGGAGAGGACAGGGAGTAAATGGCTACACCTTC.

This sequence joins TRBV2 and TRBJ2-2; 8 bases fit TRBD2. The CDR3 has 14 amino acids. The ends lost 7 bases at V and 5 bases at J; junction bases unmatched: 6. Germline CDR1 SNHLY, CDR2 FYNNEI. The CDR3 sequence: CASTREEGTGELFF. CDR3 DNA: TGTGCCAGCACGCGGGAGGAAGGAACCGGGGAGCTGTTTTTT.

The chain is built from TRBV5-1 and TRBJ2-3; 8 positions agree with TRBD2. This CDR3 contains 17 residues. Germline lookup yields CDR1 SGHRS and CDR2 YFSETQ. J lost 5 bases, V lost 6 bases, and 17 bases had no gene match. The CDR3 DNA follows: TGCGCCAGCAACATTGGCCACCGGGGGGGAATCGTAGATACGCAGTATTTT. Translating it yields CASNIGHRGGIVDTQYF.

This chain uses TRBV4-3 with TRBJ2-2; D is possibly TRBD2 (6 bases). The CDR3 has 16 residues. Trimming shortened V by 4 bases and J by 6 bases, and 18 bases separated the two germline ends. From germline, CDR1 is LGHNA and CDR2 YSLEER. CDR3 coding DNA: TGCGCCAGCAGCCGTAATCGGGGGAATAGCGCCGGGGAGCTGTTTTTT. It specifies CASSRNRGNSAGELFF.

This sequence joins TRBV6-5 and TRBJ1-4; D gene uncertain. This CDR3 is built from 13 residues. Germline-derived CDR1 and CDR2 are MNHEY and SVGAGI. V was shortened by 8 bases and J by 8 bases, with 15 bases between the two germline ends. The DNA of the CDR3 is TGTGCCAGCTCCGGACTGTTATCAGAAAAACTGTTTTTT. Its protein is CASSGLLSEKLFF.

V is TRBV7-9 and J is TRBJ1-3, with D tentatively TRBD1 (6 bases). Germline lookup yields CDR1 SEHNR and CDR2 FQNEAQ (reference sequence). This CDR3 contains 15 residues. Trimming took 3 bases from V and 2 from J, leaving 11 bases between them. For the CDR3, the DNA is TGTGCCAGCAGCTTCTCAGGGGTCCCTGGAAACACCATATATTTT. It specifies CASSFSGVPGNTIYF.

The rearrangement joins TRBV7-9 to TRBJ1-6; no reliable D call. The CDR3 is made up of 13 amino acids. With 1 base removed from V and 11 bases from J, the gap between germline ends came to 9 bases. CDR1 and CDR2 from the germline V gene are SEHNR and FQNEAQ (reference sequence). CDR3 protein: CASSLGSVPPLHF. CDR3 nucleotide sequence: TGTGCCAGCAGCTTAGGGTCGGTTCCACCCCTCCACTTT.

This chain uses TRBV7-9 with TRBJ1-6; D is ambiguous. This CDR3 has 14 residues. Germline CDR1 is SEHNR and CDR2 is FQNEAQ (reference sequence). V dropped 5 bases and J dropped 10 bases, with 15 bases sitting between them. The CDR3 DNA reads as TGTGCCAGCAGCCCCACGGAGGAAAGGTCACCCCTCCACTTT. This encodes CASSPTEERSPLHF.

V usage is TRBV28 and J usage is TRBJ1-1, with D maybe TRBD1 (5 bases). Trimming took 1 base from V and 5 from J, leaving 11 bases between them. Per the germline V gene, CDR1 is MDHEN and CDR2 is SYDVKM. This CDR3 comprises 14 residues. The CDR3, as DNA: TGTGCCAGCAGTTTATATGACGGGGGGACTGAAGCTTTCTTT. This gives the protein CASSLYDGGTEAFF.

J is TRBJ2-7 and V is TRBV28; maybe TRBD1 (5 bases). V was clipped by 1 base and J by 5 bases, with 15 bases between them. Per germline, CDR1 MDHEN and CDR2 SYDVKM. The CDR3 runs 15 residues. CDR3: CASSLFRQSQDEQYF. The CDR3 coding sequence is TGTGCCAGCAGTTTATTCAGACAGTCCCAGGACGAGCAGTACTTC.

This chain links TRBV7-9 with TRBJ2-7; 12 nucleotides line up with TRBD1. This CDR3 spans 16 amino acids. Per the germline V gene, CDR1 is SEHNR and CDR2 is FQNEAQ (reference sequence). The ends lost 5 bases at V and 7 bases at J; junction bases unmatched: 12. The CDR3 DNA sequence: TGTGCCAGCAGCCGTTCCCGGGACAGGGGGCGAGAGGAGCAGTACTTC. Encoded protein: CASSRSRDRGREEQYF. Complete variable domain (other parts from reference TRBV7-9 and TRBJ2-7): DTGVSQNPRHKITKRGQNVTFRCDPISEHNRLYWYRQTLGQGPEFLTYFQNEAQLEKSRLLSDRFSAERPKGSFSTLEIQRTEQGDSAMYLCASSRSRDRGREEQYFGPGTRLTVT.

This sequence joins TRBV27 and TRBJ2-7; the match to TRBD1 covers 9 bases. The J segment lost 6 bases and the V segment lost 9 bases, leaving 15 bases of the junction unmatched. Germline V gives CDR1 MNHEY, CDR2 SMNVEV (reference sequence). The length of the CDR3 is 15 residues. The CDR3, as DNA: TGTGCCAGACGACGGAACAGGGGGCCGGGGGGCGAGCAGTACTTC. Protein product: CARRRNRGPGGEQYF.

The V gene is TRBV19, the J gene TRBJ2-7; a possible D gene is TRBD1 (5 bases). The V gene's germline CDR1 is LNHDA and CDR2 SQIVND (reference sequence). The CDR3 totals 15 residues. V dropped 3 bases and J dropped 2 bases, with 14 bases sitting between them. The CDR3 spells CASSIKLDNTYEQYF. The CDR3 coding sequence is TGTGCCAGTAGTATCAAACTGGACAACACCTACGAGCAGTACTTC.

This clone was counted between two and nine times. The chain carries TRBV9 and TRBJ2-3, with D perhaps matching TRBD2 (6 bases). Trimming took 2 bases from V and 4 from J, leaving 17 bases between them. This CDR3 region has 16 residues. CDR1 SGDLS and CDR2 YYNGEE come from the germline V gene. This CDR3 is CASSVGVGIAADTQYF. In nucleotides, the CDR3 is TGTGCCAGCAGCGTGGGCGTGGGGATAGCGGCAGATACGCAGTATTTT.

The chain carries TRBV27 and TRBJ1-1; tentatively, D is TRBD1 (5 bases). CDR1 is MNHEY, CDR2 SMNVEV, per germline (reference sequence). V gave up 0 bases and J gave up 6 bases, with 11 bases separating them. The CDR3 has 14 amino acids. CDR3 sequence reads: CASSLSGQLAEAFF. The CDR3 DNA reads TGTGCCAGCAGTTTATCGGGGCAACTTGCTGAAGCTTTCTTT.

This chain connects TRBV19 to TRBJ1-2; the match to TRBD1 covers 7 bases. J lost 7 bases, V lost 10 bases, and 9 bases had no gene match. Germline values: CDR1 LNHDA, CDR2 SQIVND (reference sequence). The CDR3 runs 12 residues. The CDR3 here is CATRGHAAGYTF. The CDR3 coding sequence is TGTGCCACGAGGGGGCATGCGGCTGGCTACACCTTC. The full variable domain, completed using reference TRBV19 and TRBJ1-2, is DGGITQSPKYLFRKEGQNVTLSCEQNLNHDAMYWYRQDPGQGLRLIYYSQIVNDFQKGDIAEGYSVSREKKESFPLTVTSAQKNPTAFYLCATRGHAAGYTFGSGTRLTVV.

The V call is TRBV28, the J call TRBJ2-7, with 10 bases lining up with TRBD1. The CDR3 has 17 amino acids. Germline CDR1 is MDHEN and CDR2 is SYDVKM. Losses at the gene ends were 6 bases for V and 3 bases for J; bases not matched to a gene: 14. The CDR3 DNA is TGTGCCAGCAGCAATCCCAGTCGACAGGGGGCGTTCTACGAGCAGTACTTC. Translation: CASSNPSRQGAFYEQYF.

The rearrangement uses TRBV6-5 and TRBJ2-3, with D tentatively TRBD1 (6 bases). Germline CDR1 MNHEY, CDR2 SVGAGI. With 6 bases removed from V and 9 bases from J, the gap between germline ends came to 13 bases. The CDR3 spans 12 residues. CDR3 region: CASSFAQGTQYF. CDR3 sequence (DNA): TGTGCCAGCAGCTTCGCCCAGGGGACGCAGTATTTT.

The chain combines TRBV28 with TRBJ1-1; D remains unclear. The V and J ends lost 3 bases and 9 bases respectively, with 11 bases between them. The CDR3 totals 12 residues. The germline CDR1 and CDR2 sequences are MDHEN and SYDVKM. The CDR3 is CASSLEGQKAFF. The CDR3 DNA reads as TGTGCCAGCAGTTTGGAGGGCCAGAAAGCTTTCTTT.

The chain employs TRBV19 and TRBJ2-7; D ambiguous. The CDR3 contains 14 residues. The V and J ends lost 5 bases and 2 bases respectively, with 13 bases between them. Germline CDR1 LNHDA, CDR2 SQIVND (reference sequence). Here the CDR3 DNA reads TGTGCCAGTAGTGCCCCGGGTCAGCCCTACGAGCAGTACTTC. It yields the protein CASSAPGQPYEQYF.

The chain combines TRBV29-1 with TRBJ2-1, with D perhaps TRBD1 (6 bases). The CDR3 sequence is 12 residues long. Germline CDR1 reads SQVTM; CDR2 reads ANQGSEA. V was shortened by 7 bases and J by 8 bases, with 15 bases between the two germline ends. CDR3 DNA sequence: TGCAGCGCCTGGCAGGGGACGGATGAGCAGTTCTTC. Its protein product is CSAWQGTDEQFF.